The 13 T cell receptor beta chains below all came from one sample that was sequenced in a study of shared clonotypes between healthy human individuals. Sequencing was performed with immunoSEQ multiplex PCR; in TCRdb, only in-frame clones are kept and a portion is missing. This table holds nearly 2 million clones, less than 95% found once. CD45RO negativity and positive selection for CCR7 defined naive CD8 cells, a population that excluded terminally differentiated effector memory CD45RA+ cells. The sequenced material came from naive CD8+ T cells sorted from blood. These receptors were collected from a man aged 18 to 29 in good health.

As concerns this clone: Other DNA variants within this sample encode the same CDR3. This chain links TRBV2 with TRBJ2-5; D is unresolved. Trimming took 5 bases from V and 2 from J, leaving 3 bases between them. The V gene's germline CDR1 is SNHLY and CDR2 FYNNEI. The CDR3 totals 11 residues. The CDR3 loop is CASSRQETQYF. The CDR3 DNA reads as TGTGCCAGCAGTCGTCAAGAGACCCAGTACTTC. The full variable domain, its missing parts supplied by reference TRBV2 and TRBJ2-5, is EPEVTQTPSHQVTQMGQEVILRCVPISNHLYFYWYRQILGQKVEFLVSFYNNEISEKSEIFDDQFSVERPDGSNFTLKIRSTKLEDSAMYFCASSRQETQYFGPGTRLLVL.

V usage is TRBV27 and J usage is TRBJ1-2, with 7 bases that match TRBD1. Losses at the gene ends were 5 bases for V and 4 bases for J; bases not matched to a gene: 10. Germline CDR1 is MNHEY and CDR2 is SMNVEV (reference sequence). The CDR3 is 15 amino acids. The CDR3 DNA is TGTGCCAGCAGTATGGGACAGACCTCAATCTATGGCTACACCTTC. Protein sequence: CASSMGQTSIYGYTF.

The CDR3 reads CASSFEAGGPVETQYF. The CDR3 DNA reads as TGCGCCAGCAGCTTCGAAGCGGGAGGGCCTGTGGAGACCCAGTACTTC. V is TRBV5-1 and J is TRBJ2-5; TRBD2 aligns across 10 bases. The V gene end was trimmed by 2 bases and the J gene end by 5 bases; junction bases not matched to a gene: 9. The CDR3 sequence is 16 residues long. Germline V CDR1 and CDR2: SGHRS, YFSETQ.

The chain couples TRBV13 to TRBJ2-2; unclear D gene. The germline V gene encodes CDR1 PRHDT and CDR2 FYEKMQ (reference sequence). The CDR3 is 13 amino acids. Trimming stripped 3 bases from V and 6 bases from J, with 8 bases between. The CDR3 is CASSFMAPGELFF. The CDR3 DNA sequence: TGTGCCAGCAGCTTCATGGCCCCCGGGGAGCTGTTTTTT.

A remark on this clone: Other DNA sequences from this sample encode an identical CDR3 as well. This chain joins TRBV11-2 and TRBJ2-7, with a tentative D call TRBD2 (6 bases). The germline V gene has CDR1 SGHAT and CDR2 FQNNGV. V was cut by 1 base and J by 3 bases, with 7 bases left in between. This CDR3 is built from 13 residues. In DNA form, the CDR3 reads TGTGCCAGCAGCTTAGGGGGGGACTACGAGCAGTACTTC. Translating it yields CASSLGGDYEQYF.

V is TRBV13 and J is TRBJ2-3; 8 nucleotides align to TRBD2. The ends lost 5 bases at V and 2 bases at J; junction bases unmatched: 6. Germline V lookup: CDR1 PRHDT, CDR2 FYEKMQ (reference sequence). The CDR3 extends over 15 amino acids. CDR3 DNA sequence: TGTGCCAGCAGCCCCTCCGGGAGGGCCACAGATACGCAGTATTTT. This sequence encodes CASSPSGRATDTQYF.

This sequence joins TRBV11-2 and TRBJ1-4; no firm D call. CDR3 size: 14 residues. The V end lost 5 bases, the J end lost 5 bases, and 12 bases lay between the germline ends. Per germline, CDR1 SGHAT and CDR2 FQNNGV. The chain's CDR3 is CASSKPGPNEKLFF. The CDR3 DNA follows: TGTGCCAGCAGCAAACCCGGACCAAATGAAAAACTGTTTTTT.

This chain joins TRBV29-1 and TRBJ2-7; D call uncertain. V gave up 4 bases and J gave up 2 bases, with 12 bases separating them. The CDR3 has 13 residues. CDR1 SQVTM and CDR2 ANQGSEA come from the germline V gene. CDR3 protein: CSVVIVGTYEQYF. The CDR3, as DNA: TGCAGCGTTGTTATTGTAGGGACCTACGAGCAGTACTTC.

The chain couples TRBV2 to TRBJ2-7; 7 bases line up with TRBD2. This CDR3 comprises 13 residues. Germline CDR1 reads SNHLY; CDR2 reads FYNNEI. Trimming took 8 bases from V and 9 from J; bases not matched to a gene: 13. CDR3 bases: TGTGCCAGCGGCAGACCCGAGGGCGGGGGGCAGTACTTC. Translating gives CASGRPEGGGQYF.

The genes are TRBV2 and TRBJ2-7, with a tentative D call TRBD2 (6 bases). Looked up from germline, CDR1 is SNHLY and CDR2 is FYNNEI. The CDR3 consists of 15 residues. V gave up 2 bases and J gave up 0 bases, with 11 bases separating them. CDR3 DNA: TGTGCCAGCAGTGAATACCTGACTAGCTCCTACGAGCAGTACTTC. This encodes CASSEYLTSSYEQYF. Complete variable domain (other parts from reference TRBV2 and TRBJ2-7): EPEVTQTPSHQVTQMGQEVILRCVPISNHLYFYWYRQILGQKVEFLVSFYNNEISEKSEIFDDQFSVERPDGSNFTLKIRSTKLEDSAMYFCASSEYLTSSYEQYFGPGTRLTVT.

The chain couples TRBV7-2 to TRBJ2-7, with TRBD1 identical over 7 bases. The CDR3 is 14 residues long. V gave up 6 bases and J gave up 4 bases; unmatched junction bases: 9. CDR1 and CDR2 (germline): SGHTA, FQGNSA. This chain's CDR3 is CASSQSDRVYEQYF. The DNA of the CDR3 is TGTGCCAGCAGTCAATCAGACAGGGTATACGAGCAGTACTTC.

The chain links TRBV5-1 to TRBJ2-2; no reliable D call. The germline V gene has CDR1 SGHRS and CDR2 YFSETQ. Trimming took 2 bases from V and 5 from J, leaving 7 bases between them. This CDR3 has 13 amino acids. CDR3 loop: CASSFTQTGELFF. The CDR3 DNA follows: TGCGCCAGCAGCTTTACACAAACCGGGGAGCTGTTTTTT.

The J gene is TRBJ1-4, the V gene TRBV4-3; TRBD1 is a possible D gene (5 bases). Germline V gene lookup returns CDR1 LGHNA and CDR2 YSLEER. The V gene lost 0 bases and the J gene lost 5 bases, with 13 bases spanning the gap. CDR3 length equals 16 residues. CDR3 in DNA: TGCGCCAGCAGCCAAGATAGGGGCAGCGGGAATGAAAAACTGTTTTTT. The encoded protein is CASSQDRGSGNEKLFF.